The clone carrying this TCR beta chain has a count of ten or more. It was with 60 Vbeta and 13 Jbeta primers that the PCR ran. Profiling relied on immunoSEQ multiplex PCR, and the TCRdb table lists in-frame clones only, not all of them. The sample comprises tens of thousands of clones, around 80% of which are singletons, and roughly 2.5% rests with the top ten. This entry belongs to a study of cytomegalovirus exposure and HLA in healthy donors. Trimming took off 5 bases at V and 3 bases at J, with 25 bases between the two ends. CDR3 length equals 18 residues. From germline, CDR1 is LNHNV and CDR2 YYDKDF (reference sequence).

The J gene is TRBJ2-5, the V gene TRBV15; possible D gene TRBD2, 5 bases. Material for sequencing was PBMCs. This TCR was sampled from a male donor in good health and CMV-seropositive. The CDR3 loop is CATSPRRSRALKEETQYF. CDR3 nucleotides: TGTGCCACCAGCCCCCGCCGCTCGCGGGCCCTAAAGGAAGAGACCCAGTACTTC.